The 30 T cell receptor beta chains listed next were all sequenced from one sample in a study of blood T cell repertoires in COVID-19. The data were produced by immunoSEQ multiplex PCR, yet TCRdb's version contains in-frame clones alone and is incomplete. The table records 300,000 to 400,000 clones, about 82% of them present only once. Sequencing input: peripheral blood. The receptors were gathered from a human donor in a cohort sampled during active COVID-19.

This clone was counted a few times. The gene calls are TRBV30 and TRBJ2-2, with TRBD2 matching over 11 bases. The germline CDR1 and CDR2 sequences are GTSNPN and SVGIG (reference sequence). Unmatched junction bases numbered 4, after V lost 5 bases and J lost 5 bases. This CDR3 is built from 14 residues. Here the CDR3 reads CAWVTSGGTGELFF. The CDR3 nucleotides are TGTGCCTGGGTAACTAGCGGGGGTACCGGGGAGCTGTTTTTT.

The chain couples TRBV2 to TRBJ1-1; 7 bases are shared with TRBD1. J gave up 4 bases and V 2 bases, and 10 bases lay outside the gene matches. CDR3 length: 16 amino acids. Germline CDR1 reads SNHLY; CDR2 reads FYNNEI. CDR3 nucleotides: TGTGCCAGCAGTGAACCCAACAACTCAGGGGGCACTGAAGCTTTCTTT. It encodes CASSEPNNSGGTEAFF.

The chain carries TRBV10-2 and TRBJ1-1; 10 positions agree with TRBD1. J lost 3 bases, V lost 9 bases, and 7 bases had no gene match. The CDR3 totals 14 residues. Germline CDR1 WSHSY, CDR2 SAAADI. The CDR3 reads CASKTGTGDTEAFF. In DNA form, the CDR3 reads TGCGCCAGTAAAACCGGGACAGGGGACACTGAAGCTTTCTTT.

The rearrangement joins TRBV6-8 to TRBJ2-1; D possibly corresponds to TRBD1 (5 bases). The CDR3 runs 11 residues. V shed 0 bases and J shed 15 bases, with 9 bases lying between them. The V gene's germline CDR1 is MNHGY and CDR2 SAAAGT. DNA for the CDR3: TGTGCCAGCAGTTACTCCGTAGGGGCGTTCTTC. Protein product: CASSYSVGAFF.

The chain has TRBV3-1 (or the pseudogene TRBV3-2) and TRBJ2-3, with TRBD2 matching 7 bases. With 4 bases clipped from V and 7 bases from J, the junction kept 5 bases outside the gene matches. Germline lookup yields CDR1 LGHDT and CDR2 YNNKEL (reference sequence). The CDR3 has 13 residues. The DNA of the CDR3 is TGTGCCAGCAGCCGCCGGGGGGAGAATACGCAGTATTTT. This sequence encodes CASSRRGENTQYF.

The chain recombines TRBV12-5 with TRBJ2-5; maybe TRBD1 (6 bases). Trimming took off 0 bases at V and 1 base at J, with 9 bases between the two ends. Germline V gives CDR1 LGHNT, CDR2 FRNRAP. The CDR3 contains 15 residues. CDR3 region: CASGLVTGFQETQYF. The CDR3 bases are TGTGCTAGTGGTTTGGTAACAGGGTTCCAAGAGACCCAGTACTTC. The full variable domain, rest sourced from reference TRBV12-5 and TRBJ2-5, is DARVTQTPRHKVTEMGQEVTMRCQPILGHNTVFWYRQTMMQGLELLAYFRNRAPLDDSGMPKDRFSAEMPDATLATLKIQPSEPRDSAVYFCASGLVTGFQETQYFGPGTRLLVL.

The rearrangement uses TRBV10-3 and TRBJ1-6, with 10 bases identical to TRBD1. Germline V gene sequence: CDR1 ENHRY, CDR2 SYGVKD. CDR3 length: 16 amino acids. The trim removed 0 bases at V and 7 bases at J, leaving 3 bases unmatched. CDR3 region: CAISESMGQGNSPLHF. CDR3 nucleotides: TGTGCCATCAGTGAGTCGATGGGACAGGGGAATTCACCCCTCCACTTT.

The rearrangement uses TRBV3-1 (or the pseudogene TRBV3-2) and TRBJ1-2; D might be TRBD1 (6 bases). The CDR3 has 15 residues. CDR1 LGHDT and CDR2 YNNKEL come from the germline V gene (reference sequence). The V and J ends lost 0 bases and 8 bases respectively, with 16 bases between them. The CDR3 here is CASSQEGIWGRGYTF. The CDR3 nucleotides read TGTGCCAGCAGCCAAGAAGGCATCTGGGGGCGAGGCTACACCTTC.

This clone was observed a few times. The V and J genes are TRBV6-4 and TRBJ2-2; 9 bases line up with TRBD1. CDR3 size: 15 residues. With 2 bases clipped from V and 3 bases from J, the junction kept 1 base outside the gene matches. Germline V gene data show CDR1 as MRHNA and CDR2 as SNTAGT. The CDR3 DNA is TGTGCCAGCAGTGACGGGGACAGGGACACCGGGGAGCTGTTTTTT. Its translation is CASSDGDRDTGELFF.

The V call is TRBV11-3, the J call TRBJ2-1; TRBD1 agrees at 11 bases. This CDR3 has 15 amino acids. CDR1 and CDR2 (germline): SGHNT, YENEEA. V trimming: 2 bases; J trimming: 7 bases; junction bases outside the gene matches: 4. The CDR3 reads CASSLRGQGENEQFF. The CDR3 DNA reads as TGTGCCAGCAGCTTAAGGGGACAGGGGGAGAATGAGCAGTTCTTC.

This chain joins TRBV9 and TRBJ2-1; 11 positions agree with TRBD2. V was pared by 3 bases and J by 7 bases, with 6 bases of the junction left unmatched. Looked up from germline, CDR1 is SGDLS and CDR2 is YYNGEE. The CDR3 is 15 amino acids. For the CDR3, the DNA is TGTGCCAGCAGCGAAGTAGCGGGGGGGCGTAATGAGCAGTTCTTC. Translated, it gives CASSEVAGGRNEQFF.

The V call is TRBV11-2, the J call TRBJ2-1, with D possibly TRBD2 on 5 matching bases. Germline CDR1 and CDR2: SGHAT and FQNNGV. There are 12 residues in the CDR3. Trimming removed 3 bases at V and 7 bases at J, with 7 bases between. CDR3 nucleotide sequence: TGTGCCAGCAGCTTGCGGAGGAATGAGCAGTTCTTC. Its protein product is CASSLRRNEQFF.

This chain joins TRBV5-1 and TRBJ1-2; weak D call: TRBD1 (5 bases). Trimming removed 0 bases from V and 4 bases from J, with 13 bases in between. The V gene's germline CDR1 is SGHRS and CDR2 YFSETQ. The CDR3 length is 15 residues. In DNA form, the CDR3 reads TGCGCCAGCAGCTTGGAAGGAGGGACCGCCTATGGCTACACCTTC. Translation gives CASSLEGGTAYGYTF.

This clone was recorded a few times. The chain is built from TRBV5-1 and TRBJ1-1; D not certain. The CDR3 is 13 residues long. The germline gives CDR1 SGHRS, CDR2 YFSETQ. With 5 bases removed from V and 4 bases from J, the gap between germline ends came to 12 bases. CDR3 sequence (DNA): TGCGCCAGCAGTCTGGAGGGAGCCACTGAAGCTTTCTTT. Amino acid sequence: CASSLEGATEAFF.

The V and J genes are TRBV6-5 and TRBJ2-7, with TRBD2 as a possible D gene (5 bases). In germline, CDR1 is MNHEY, CDR2 SVGAGI. The CDR3 is made up of 13 amino acids. V was clipped by 7 bases and J by 3 bases, with 13 bases between them. The CDR3 is CASTQADYYEQYF. The CDR3 nucleotides read TGTGCCAGCACCCAAGCGGATTACTACGAGCAGTACTTC.

Regarding this clone: The sample has other DNA sequences that encode this CDR3 too. The genes are TRBV18 and TRBJ1-2, with TRBD1 identical over 8 bases. Per the germline V gene, CDR1 is KGHSH and CDR2 is LQKENI. This CDR3 comprises 13 residues. The junction had 0 bases not matched to a gene; V was cut back by 3 bases and J by 3 bases. Written as DNA, the CDR3 is TGTGCCAGCTCACCGACAGGGGACTATGGCTACACCTTC. Its protein is CASSPTGDYGYTF. Looking up the rest from reference TRBV18 and TRBJ1-2 gives the full variable domain: NAGVMQNPRHLVRRRGQEARLRCSPMKGHSHVYWYRQLPEEGLKFMVYLQKENIIDESGMPKERFSAEFPKEGPSILRIQQVVRGDSAAYFCASSPTGDYGYTFGSGTRLTVV.

V is TRBV9 and J is TRBJ2-3, with 8 bases identical to TRBD2. This CDR3 is built from 16 residues. J gave up 4 bases and V 2 bases, and 9 bases lay outside the gene matches. CDR1 is SGDLS and CDR2 is YYNGEE in the germline V gene. For the CDR3, the DNA is TGTGCCAGCAGCGTTTTTAGCGGGGAAGGAGCAGATACGCAGTATTTT. Its protein product is CASSVFSGEGADTQYF. The entire variable domain, with the rest obtained from reference TRBV9 and TRBJ2-3, is as follows: DSGVTQTPKHLITATGQRVTLRCSPRSGDLSVYWYQQSLDQGLQFLIQYYNGEERAKGNILERFSAQQFPDLHSELNLSSLELGDSALYFCASSVFSGEGADTQYFGPGTRLTVL.

CDR3 amino acids: CASSRQDEQYF. The CDR3 nucleotides read TGTGCCAGCAGCCGACAGGACGAGCAGTACTTC. The rearrangement joins TRBV21-1 to TRBJ2-7; TRBD1, as called in the table, went unchecked against the DNA. TRBV21-1 is shown as a pseudogene. The CDR3 is made up of 11 amino acids.

The V gene is TRBV10-3, the J gene TRBJ2-7; 8 bases agree with TRBD1. This CDR3 comprises 13 residues. Germline CDR1 and CDR2: ENHRY and SYGVKD. J was trimmed by 2 bases and V by 6 bases; bases with no gene match: 3. The CDR3 sequence is CAISPDRAYEQYF. The CDR3 DNA reads as TGTGCCATCAGCCCGGACAGGGCCTACGAGCAGTACTTC.

The J gene is TRBJ1-2, the V gene TRBV25-1; no firm D call. The CDR3 consists of 13 residues. The germline V gene encodes CDR1 MGHDK and CDR2 SYGVNS. V lost 7 bases to trimming and J lost 1 base, with 10 bases between them. The CDR3 loop reads CASTRNINYGYTF. The CDR3 region has the DNA TGTGCCAGCACCAGGAATATTAACTATGGCTACACCTTC.

CDR3 nucleotide sequence: TGTGCCAGCAGTTACTCGTTAGCCGGGGTTGCAGATACGCAGTATTTT. Translation gives CASSYSLAGVADTQYF. The chain links TRBV6-5 to TRBJ2-3; D may be TRBD2 (5 bases). From germline, CDR1 is MNHEY and CDR2 SVGAGI. The CDR3 spans 16 residues. The V end was cut by 0 bases, the J end by 4 bases, with 14 bases between.

This chain uses TRBV3-1 (or the pseudogene TRBV3-2) with TRBJ2-1; TRBD2 aligns across 10 bases. The J segment lost 7 bases and the V segment lost 1 base, leaving 7 bases of the junction unmatched. The CDR3 sequence is 16 residues long. The germline V gene encodes CDR1 LGHDT and CDR2 YNNKEL (reference sequence). This chain's CDR3 is CASSQGQRGGKNEQFF. The CDR3 nucleotides read TGTGCCAGCAGCCAAGGCCAGCGGGGGGGCAAAAATGAGCAGTTCTTC.

This clone was picked up a small number of times. The genes are TRBV6-1 and TRBJ1-6; the D gene is possibly TRBD1 (5 bases). Germline V lookup: CDR1 MNHNS, CDR2 SASEGT. V dropped 1 base and J dropped 7 bases, with 20 bases sitting between them. This CDR3 region has 18 residues. CDR3 protein: CASSEGVRVFWVNSPLHF. The CDR3 bases are TGTGCCAGCAGTGAAGGGGTCAGGGTGTTTTGGGTAAATTCACCCCTCCACTTT.

The V and J genes are TRBV10-3 and TRBJ1-1; tentatively, D is TRBD1 (5 bases). V lost 2 bases and J 0 bases, leaving 7 bases between the germline ends. The CDR3 covers 14 residues. CDR1 and CDR2 from the germline V gene are ENHRY and SYGVKD. Here the CDR3 reads CAISEGAMNTEAFF. CDR3 nucleotides: TGTGCCATCAGTGAGGGGGCCATGAACACTGAAGCTTTCTTT.

This chain links TRBV6-4 with TRBJ1-2; TRBD1 might be the D (5 bases). This CDR3 contains 15 residues. Trimming left V 5 bases short and J 1 base short, with 14 bases between. Germline-derived CDR1 and CDR2 are MRHNA and SNTAGT. The CDR3 DNA follows: TGTGCCAGCAGTCCTACGGGGGGGATTAACTATGGCTACACCTTC. This gives the protein CASSPTGGINYGYTF.

This chain uses TRBV25-1 with TRBJ2-7, with unresolved D. Trimming left V 6 bases short and J 1 base short, with 10 bases between. The CDR3 extends over 13 amino acids. Germline V lookup: CDR1 MGHDK, CDR2 SYGVNS. CDR3 residues: CASREVGSYEQYF. The DNA for the CDR3 is TGTGCCAGCAGAGAGGTTGGATCCTACGAGCAGTACTTC.

The table lists this clone with a count of one. The chain has TRBV2 and TRBJ2-4; TRBD1 matches 7 bases. The germline V gene has CDR1 SNHLY and CDR2 FYNNEI. V gave up 4 bases and J gave up 7 bases; unmatched junction bases: 7. The CDR3 runs 14 residues. The CDR3 sequence is CASSVDEGANIQYF. CDR3 in DNA: TGTGCCAGCAGTGTAGATGAGGGGGCGAACATTCAGTACTTC.

The chain combines TRBV11-3 with TRBJ2-1; D unresolved. The CDR3 spans 17 residues. V was trimmed by 2 bases and J by 0 bases, leaving 14 bases between them. CDR1 and CDR2 from the germline V gene are SGHNT and YENEEA. The CDR3, as DNA: TGTGCCAGCAGCTTATATCCCCCACGGAGCTCCTACAATGAGCAGTTCTTC. This codes for CASSLYPPRSSYNEQFF.

The genes are TRBV10-2 and TRBJ1-2; the D is unclear. This CDR3 is 13 amino acids long. The germline V gene has CDR1 WSHSY and CDR2 SAAADI. V lost 1 base, J lost 6 bases, and 9 bases lay in between. CDR3 bases: TGCGCCAGCAGTGAGTTAGGACTGAATGGCTACACCTTC. Its protein is CASSELGLNGYTF.

This chain uses TRBV15 with TRBJ1-1; D might be TRBD1 (5 bases). The CDR3 loop spans 15 amino acids. The V gene lost 4 bases and the J gene lost 1 base, with 13 bases spanning the gap. The germline CDR1 and CDR2 sequences are LNHNV and YYDKDF (reference sequence). The CDR3 is CATSKGRGRNTEAFF. In DNA form, the CDR3 reads TGTGCCACCAGCAAAGGGAGGGGTCGGAACACTGAAGCTTTCTTT.